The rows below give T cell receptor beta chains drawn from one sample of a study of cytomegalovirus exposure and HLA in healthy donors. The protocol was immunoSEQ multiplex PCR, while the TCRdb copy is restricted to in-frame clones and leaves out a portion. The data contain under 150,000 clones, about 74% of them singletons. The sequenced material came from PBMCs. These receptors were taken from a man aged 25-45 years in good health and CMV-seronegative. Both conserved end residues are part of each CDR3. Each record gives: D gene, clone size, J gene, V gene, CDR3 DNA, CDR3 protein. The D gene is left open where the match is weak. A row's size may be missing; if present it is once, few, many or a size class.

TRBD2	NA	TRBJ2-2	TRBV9	TGTGCCAGCAGCGCGAGACTAGCGGGAGTAGACACCGGGGAGCTGTTTTTT	CASSARLAGVDTGELFF
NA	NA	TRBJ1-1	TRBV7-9	TGTTCCAGCAGCCCCCGAGCAATAGCCAAACTGGGCACTGAAGCTTTCTTT	CSSSPRAIAKLGTEAFF
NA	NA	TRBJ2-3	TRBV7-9	TGTGCCAGCAGTACCGGGTCCACAGATACGCAGTATTTT	CASSTGSTDTQYF
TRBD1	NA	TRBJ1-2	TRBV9	TGTGCCAACAGCGTGTATGGACAGGGGTCTTCTGGCTACACCTTC	CANSVYGQGSSGYTF
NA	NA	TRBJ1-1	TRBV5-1	TGCGCCAGCAGCTTTCCGAGACCCGGGGACACTGAAGCTTTCTTT	CASSFPRPGDTEAFF
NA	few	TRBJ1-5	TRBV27	TGTGCCAGCAGTTTATCGAGGCAGTACAATCAGCCCCAGCATTTT	CASSLSRQYNQPQHF
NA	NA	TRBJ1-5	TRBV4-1	TGCGCCAGCAGCCAACCTAATCAGCCCCAGCATTTT	CASSQPNQPQHF
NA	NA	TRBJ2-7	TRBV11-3	TGTGCCAGCAGCAACAGGGACCACGAGCAGTACTTC	CASSNRDHEQYF
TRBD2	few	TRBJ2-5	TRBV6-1	TGTGCCAGCAGTGTGGCTAGCGGGAGCCAAGAGACCCAGTACTTC	CASSVASGSQETQYF
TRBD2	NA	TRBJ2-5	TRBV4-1	TGCGCCAGCAGCCCTCCGATGATAGCGGGGGGGGAGACCCAGTACTTC	CASSPPMIAGGETQYF
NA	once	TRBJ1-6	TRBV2	TGTGCCAGCATAAGTCGGAGGTTTGGTTCACCCCTCCACTTT	CASISRRFGSPLHF
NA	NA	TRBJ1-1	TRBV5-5	TGTGCCAGCAGCAGGGACACCTTGGGCACTGAAGCTTTCTTT	CASSRDTLGTEAFF
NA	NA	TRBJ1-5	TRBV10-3	TGTGCCATCAGTGAGACGCACAGTAACAATCAGCCCCAGCATTTT	CAISETHSNNQPQHF
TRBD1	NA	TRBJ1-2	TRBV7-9	TGTGCCAGCAGCTTGTCCGGACAGGGGGACTATGGCTACACCTTC	CASSLSGQGDYGYTF
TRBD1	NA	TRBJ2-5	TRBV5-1	TGCGCCAGCAGCTTCGATACAGGGGAAACCCAGTACTTC	CASSFDTGETQYF
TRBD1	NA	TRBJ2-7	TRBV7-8	TGTGCCAGCAGCACCCGACAGGGGGGCGTTGAGCAGTACTTC	CASSTRQGGVEQYF
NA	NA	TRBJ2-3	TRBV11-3	TGTGCCAGCAGCTTAGGGGCGGGACAGCTCACAGATACGCAGTATTTT	CASSLGAGQLTDTQYF
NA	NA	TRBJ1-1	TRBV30	TGTGCCTGGCGCTACCAGGACACAGTAACGAGCACTGAAGCTTTCTTT	CAWRYQDTVTSTEAFF
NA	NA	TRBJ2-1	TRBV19	TGTGCCCGGCGACAGTCCTACAATGAGCAGTTCTTC	CARRQSYNEQFF
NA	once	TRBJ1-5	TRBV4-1	TGCGCCAGCAGCCGAGAAGGTCGCGGCTACAATCAGCCCCAGCATTTT	CASSREGRGYNQPQHF
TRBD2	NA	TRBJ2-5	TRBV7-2	TGTGCCAGCAGCTTTCAGAGCGGGGACCAAGAGACCCAGTACTTC	CASSFQSGDQETQYF
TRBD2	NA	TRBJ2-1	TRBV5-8	TGTGCCAGCAGCCCGGGGTGGGCTAGCGGGGGGGCAAGGAATGAGCAGTTCTTC	CASSPGWASGGARNEQFF
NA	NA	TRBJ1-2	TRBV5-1	TGCGCCAGCACAAAGAATGTGCAGGGGTCAGGCACCTTC	CASTKNVQGSGTF
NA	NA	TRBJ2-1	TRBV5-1	TGCGCCAGCAGGGGGGGAACAGGGGCCCTCTACAATGAGCAGTTCTTC	CASRGGTGALYNEQFF
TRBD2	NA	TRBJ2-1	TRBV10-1	TGCGCCAGCAGTGACCGCGGGAGGGCTTACAATGAGCAGTTCTTC	CASSDRGRAYNEQFF
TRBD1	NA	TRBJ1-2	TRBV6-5	TGTGCCAGCAGTTACGGGACAGGGATCGGCTACACCTTC	CASSYGTGIGYTF
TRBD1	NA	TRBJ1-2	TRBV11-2	TGTGCCAGCAGCCCCCGGACAGGCTCAGGGAGGTATGGCTACACCTTC	CASSPRTGSGRYGYTF
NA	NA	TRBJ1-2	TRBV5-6	TGTGCCAGCAGCTTGGTTGCGGGAGGAGGGACCTACTATGGCTACACCTTC	CASSLVAGGGTYYGYTF
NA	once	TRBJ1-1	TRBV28	TGTGCCAGCAGTTTATGGGCCGCGGGGTCCAACACTGAAGCTTTCTTT	CASSLWAAGSNTEAFF
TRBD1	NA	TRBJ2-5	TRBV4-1	TGCGCCAGCAGCCAGGACAGGGGATTCGAGACCCAGTACTTC	CASSQDRGFETQYF
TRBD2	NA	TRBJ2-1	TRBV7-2	TGTGCCAGCAGCTTAACTAGCGGGGGATCAATCGGAAATGAGCAGTTCTTC	CASSLTSGGSIGNEQFF
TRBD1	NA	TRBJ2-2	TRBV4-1	TGCGCCAGCAGCCAAGAAAGGCTGACAGGGGGCGACGGCGGGGAGCTGTTTTTT	CASSQERLTGGDGGELFF
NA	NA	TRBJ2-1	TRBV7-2	TGTGCCAGCACCTTGAACCCAGGGGACAATGAGCAGTTCTTC	CASTLNPGDNEQFF
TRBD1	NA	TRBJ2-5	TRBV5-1	TGCGCCAGCAGCTGGGACAGGGCAACGGAGACCCAGTACTTC	CASSWDRATETQYF
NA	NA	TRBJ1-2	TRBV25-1	TGTGCCAGCAGTGAAGGGGGGAATCTTAACTATGGCTACACCTTC	CASSEGGNLNYGYTF
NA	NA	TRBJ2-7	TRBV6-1	TGTGCCAGCAGTGACGCTGTCCGCGGGGCATCCTACGAGCAGTACTTC	CASSDAVRGASYEQYF
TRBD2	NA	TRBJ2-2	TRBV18	TGTGCCAGCTCACCGATCAGCGGGACTAAGAACACCGGGGAGCTGTTTTTT	CASSPISGTKNTGELFF
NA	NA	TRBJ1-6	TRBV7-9	TGTGCCAGCAGCCTTCCCGGGACAACCGATTCACCCCTCCACTTT	CASSLPGTTDSPLHF
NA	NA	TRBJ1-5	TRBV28	TGTGCCAGCAATGAGGCCGTAAGCGATCAGCCCCAGCATTTT	CASNEAVSDQPQHF
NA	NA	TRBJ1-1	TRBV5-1	TGCGCCAGCCGCGATTCAGGGGAGAGGAACACTGAAGCTTTCTTT	CASRDSGERNTEAFF
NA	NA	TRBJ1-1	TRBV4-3	TGCGCCAGCAGCTCGGGTGGCACTGAAGCTTTCTTT	CASSSGGTEAFF
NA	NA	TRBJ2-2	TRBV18	TGTGCCAGCTCACCAGGGGAGACGTCCGGGGAGCTGTTTTTT	CASSPGETSGELFF
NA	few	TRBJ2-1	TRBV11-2	TGTGCCAGCAGCTTACGGTCCCATCAAAATGACAATGAGCAGTTCTTC	CASSLRSHQNDNEQFF
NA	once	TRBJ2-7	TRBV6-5	TGTGCCAGCAGTTACGGCCTTCAATACGAGCAGTACTTC	CASSYGLQYEQYF
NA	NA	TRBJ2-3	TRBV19	TGTGCCAGTACCGACAGCCTCAGGGGTCCAGATACGCAGTATTTT	CASTDSLRGPDTQYF
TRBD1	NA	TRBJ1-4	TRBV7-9	TGTGCCAGCAGCTTAGTGTTCGGGACAGGGGCAAATGAAAAACTGTTTTTT	CASSLVFGTGANEKLFF
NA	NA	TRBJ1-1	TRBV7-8	TGTGCCAGCAGCCTCCAGATGAACACTGAAGCTTTCTTT	CASSLQMNTEAFF
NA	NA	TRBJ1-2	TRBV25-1	TGTGCCAGCGCATCCGGGGGTCACTATGGCTACACCTTC	CASASGGHYGYTF
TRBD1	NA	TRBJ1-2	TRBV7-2	TGTGCCAGCAGCCCGACAGGGATCTTTCAGAATGGCTACACCTTC	CASSPTGIFQNGYTF